Each of the 31 T cell receptor beta chains below was sequenced from the same sample in a study of shared clonotypes between healthy human individuals. Generated by immunoSEQ multiplex PCR, the TCRdb table keeps only in-frame clones and is missing some. Seen here are about 1.1 million clones, approximately 80% observed once, and the top ten hold roughly 0.56%. Input material: memory CD4+ T cells from PBMCs. As for subset: CD45RA-negative fraction. These TCRs come from a man aged 18 to 29 in good health. Some clones in this sample may be carry-over from other donors' samples.

The CDR3 is CASSLRTTNEKLFF. The CDR3 region has the DNA TGCGCCAGCAGCTTGCGGACCACCAATGAAAAACTGTTTTTT. V and J are TRBV5-1 and TRBJ1-4, with D unclear. Germline CDR1 and CDR2: SGHRS and YFSETQ. Trimming pared 1 base from V and 5 bases from J, leaving 9 bases between. This CDR3 has 14 residues.

The chain carries TRBV7-9 and TRBJ2-3; D gene uncertain. The V and J ends lost 5 bases and 2 bases respectively, with 5 bases between them. Germline V lookup: CDR1 SEHNR, CDR2 FQNEAQ (reference sequence). CDR3 length: 12 residues. For the CDR3, the DNA is TGTGCCAGCAGCATAGTCACAGATACGCAGTATTTT. Encoded protein: CASSIVTDTQYF.

This clone turned up a few times. The chain uses TRBV28 and TRBJ2-7; the match to TRBD2 covers 9 bases. The CDR3 is 13 amino acids. V shed 8 bases and J 2 bases; nucleotides not matched to a gene: 4. Germline V gene lookup returns CDR1 MDHEN and CDR2 SYDVKM. The CDR3 protein is CASEASGTYEQYF. Written as DNA, the CDR3 is TGTGCCAGCGAGGCTAGCGGGACCTACGAGCAGTACTTC.

Turning to this clone: The same CDR3 is also encoded by other DNA sequences in this sample. This chain joins TRBV6-5 and TRBJ2-2, with a weak D call TRBD2 (6 bases). V lost 2 bases to trimming and J lost 0 bases, with 10 bases between them. The CDR3 totals 16 residues. The V gene's germline CDR1 is MNHEY and CDR2 SVGAGI. CDR3 coding DNA: TGTGCCAGCAGTTACGGGGGGACTGCGAACACCGGGGAGCTGTTTTTT. This gives the protein CASSYGGTANTGELFF.

This chain connects TRBV14 to TRBJ2-5, with no clear D. This CDR3 has 14 residues. Germline V gene data show CDR1 as SGHDN and CDR2 as FVKESK. V dropped 1 base and J dropped 5 bases, with 11 bases sitting between them. CDR3 in amino acids: CASSQVSAVETQYF. CDR3 DNA: TGTGCCAGCAGCCAAGTGTCGGCCGTGGAGACCCAGTACTTC.

The V gene is TRBV18, the J gene TRBJ2-1; D unclear. The CDR3 length is 15 residues. Trimming removed 3 bases at V and 8 bases at J, with 17 bases between. The germline gives CDR1 KGHSH, CDR2 LQKENI. This CDR3 is CASSPVRPPADEQFF. The DNA for the CDR3 is TGTGCCAGCTCACCGGTGCGGCCACCGGCCGATGAGCAGTTCTTC.

This clone was observed at least ten times. The rearrangement joins TRBV7-9 to TRBJ2-1; 7 bases agree with TRBD2. Looked up from germline, CDR1 is SEHNR and CDR2 is FQNEAQ (reference sequence). Trimming cost V 4 bases and J 8 bases; bases outside gene matches: 11. The CDR3 is 15 residues long. The CDR3 nucleotides read TGTGCCAGCAGCTCCGGGGCGGGAGAGTCAGATGAGCAGTTCTTC. It encodes CASSSGAGESDEQFF. The full variable domain, with the rest looked up from reference TRBV7-9 and TRBJ2-1, is DTGVSQNPRHKITKRGQNVTFRCDPISEHNRLYWYRQTLGQGPEFLTYFQNEAQLEKSRLLSDRFSAERPKGSFSTLEIQRTEQGDSAMYLCASSSGAGESDEQFFGPGTRLTVL.

This clone appeared a few times. The chain links TRBV19 to TRBJ2-1; TRBD2 might be the D (6 bases). The CDR3 is 13 residues long. From germline, CDR1 is LNHDA and CDR2 SQIVND (reference sequence). Trimming removed 4 bases at V and 9 bases at J, with 13 bases between. The CDR3 reads CASSKTGVVEQFF. The CDR3 DNA follows: TGTGCCAGTAGTAAAACGGGAGTGGTTGAGCAGTTCTTC.

A single count supports this clone. The chain combines TRBV29-1 with TRBJ2-3; TRBD2 is a possible D gene (5 bases). This CDR3 has 14 amino acids. V was cut by 2 bases and J by 4 bases, with 13 bases left in between. Germline V gene sequence: CDR1 SQVTM, CDR2 ANQGSEA. This CDR3 reads CSVEKQERADTQYF. CDR3 nucleotide sequence: TGCAGCGTTGAAAAGCAGGAGAGGGCAGATACGCAGTATTTT.

This chain connects TRBV10-3 to TRBJ2-1; tentatively, D is TRBD1 (6 bases). This CDR3 comprises 11 residues. Germline V CDR1 and CDR2: ENHRY, SYGVKD. V lost 10 bases and J lost 4, with 8 bases in between. The CDR3 DNA reads TGTGCCACCACAGGGTACAATGAGCAGTTCTTC. This gives the protein CATTGYNEQFF.

V and J are TRBV5-1 and TRBJ2-7, with 8 bases lining up with TRBD1. CDR1 and CDR2 (germline): SGHRS, YFSETQ. Trimming removed 4 bases from V and 7 bases from J; junction bases left unmatched: 7. The CDR3 runs to 13 residues. The CDR3 DNA sequence: TGCGCCAGCAGCGGCGGACAGGGTTGGGAGCAGTACTTC. It yields the protein CASSGGQGWEQYF.

The chain combines TRBV2 with TRBJ2-2; TRBD2 matches at 9 bases. The CDR3 is made up of 15 amino acids. Germline V CDR1 and CDR2: SNHLY, FYNNEI. V shed 8 bases, J shed 1 base, and the junction held 5 bases outside the gene matches. CDR3 in DNA: TGTGCCAGCCGAGGGACTAGCCGGAACACCGGGGAGCTGTTTTTT. This gives the protein CASRGTSRNTGELFF.

This clone has a single count. The rearrangement uses TRBV19 and TRBJ2-6; the D is unclear. The CDR3 consists of 16 residues. Germline lookup yields CDR1 LNHDA and CDR2 SQIVND (reference sequence). With 0 bases removed from V and 0 bases from J, the gap between germline ends came to 6 bases. The CDR3 spells CASSIEPTSGANVLTF. Here the CDR3 DNA reads TGTGCCAGTAGTATAGAACCCACCTCTGGGGCCAACGTCCTGACTTTC.

The table lists this clone with a count of one. V gene TRBV7-9 combines with J gene TRBJ1-5; TRBD1 aligns across 7 bases. Germline V gives CDR1 SEHNR, CDR2 FQNEAQ (reference sequence). Trimming took 0 bases from V and 4 from J; bases not matched to a gene: 3. The CDR3 extends over 15 amino acids. The CDR3 coding sequence is TGTGCCAGCAGCTTAGCACAGGGGCTAAATCAGCCCCAGCATTTT. Its translation is CASSLAQGLNQPQHF.

This clone was seen only a few times. V and J are TRBV4-1 and TRBJ2-3; 9 bases are a match to TRBD2. With V trimmed by 0 bases and J by 2 bases, 3 bases remained unmatched. CDR1 is MGHRA and CDR2 is YSYEKL in the germline V gene. The CDR3 totals 16 residues. The DNA for the CDR3 is TGCGCCAGCAGCCAAGACGCGGGAGGGTTCACAGATACGCAGTATTTT. As protein: CASSQDAGGFTDTQYF.

There are a few counts of this clone. The rearrangement uses TRBV2 and TRBJ2-5; the D gene is possibly TRBD2 (6 bases). Trimming shortened V by 4 bases and J by 0 bases, and 12 bases separated the two germline ends. This CDR3 region has 15 residues. CDR1 and CDR2 from the germline V gene are SNHLY and FYNNEI. The CDR3 spells CASSASELYQETQYF. CDR3 in DNA: TGTGCCAGCAGTGCTAGCGAGCTGTACCAAGAGACCCAGTACTTC.

Notes on this clone: The same CDR3 also results from other DNA sequences found in this sample. The chain links TRBV18 to TRBJ1-2, with 8 nucleotides matching TRBD1. Germline lookup yields CDR1 KGHSH and CDR2 LQKENI. V lost 6 bases, J lost 7 bases, and 7 bases stayed unmatched. The CDR3 has 13 amino acids. CDR3 nucleotides: TGTGCCAGCTCGCCAGGACAGGGAGGTGGCTACACCTTC. It codes for CASSPGQGGGYTF.

This clone was counted at least ten times. The rearrangement joins TRBV7-2 to TRBJ1-2, with D tentatively TRBD1 (6 bases). The CDR3 has 16 amino acids. The V end was cut by 1 base, the J end by 5 bases, with 17 bases between. Germline CDR1 and CDR2: SGHTA and FQGNSA. CDR3 bases: TGTGCCAGCAGCTTAGGACAGGTTGGAGGAGGGTATGGCTACACCTTC. Translated: CASSLGQVGGGYGYTF.

J is TRBJ2-7 and V is TRBV28; TRBD1 matches 8 bases. The CDR3 consists of 15 residues. Germline CDR1 and CDR2: MDHEN and SYDVKM. V lost 5 bases to trimming and J lost 0 bases; unmatched junction nucleotides: 6. The CDR3 nucleotides are TGTGCCAGCAGTGCCGCCAGGGGGCGCTCCTACGAGCAGTACTTC. Translation gives CASSAARGRSYEQYF.

The chain employs TRBV27 and TRBJ2-1, with 7 bases lining up with TRBD2. CDR3 length equals 15 residues. Germline V gene lookup returns CDR1 MNHEY and CDR2 SMNVEV (reference sequence). Germline trimming cut 6 bases from V and 3 bases from J; bases unmatched to any gene: 8. The CDR3 region is CASSLWGGDYNEQFF. In nucleotides, the CDR3 is TGTGCCAGCAGCCTATGGGGGGGGGACTACAATGAGCAGTTCTTC.

A single count supports this clone. This chain connects TRBV18 to TRBJ2-1; a weak D match, TRBD2 (5 bases). The ends were cut back, 4 bases at V and 8 bases at J, with 18 bases in the middle. The CDR3 has 15 residues. Germline values: CDR1 KGHSH, CDR2 LQKENI. CDR3: CASSLRNGITDEQFF. CDR3 bases: TGTGCCAGCTCACTAAGGAACGGGATCACGGATGAGCAGTTCTTC.

The J gene is TRBJ2-1, the V gene TRBV5-5; TRBD2 matches 14 bases. With V trimmed by 4 bases and J by 0 bases, 9 bases remained unmatched. The CDR3 length is 19 residues. The V gene's germline CDR1 is SGHKS and CDR2 YYEKEE (reference sequence). The DNA for the CDR3 is TGTGCCAGCAGCCCGGGAGGACTAGCGGGAGGTTCCTCCTACAATGAGCAGTTCTTC. Amino acids: CASSPGGLAGGSSYNEQFF. Full variable domain (remainder filled in from reference TRBV5-5 and TRBJ2-1): DAGVTQSPTHLIKTRGQQVTLRCSPISGHKSVSWYQQVLGQGPQFIFQYYEKEERGRGNFPDRFSARQFPNYSSELNVNALLLGDSALYLCASSPGGLAGGSSYNEQFFGPGTRLTVL.

This rearrangement joins TRBV28 to TRBJ1-3; no clear D. V lost 7 bases and J 0 bases, leaving 16 bases between the germline ends. Germline V gives CDR1 MDHEN, CDR2 SYDVKM. The CDR3 has 16 amino acids. The chain's CDR3 is CASKAPDGLSGNTIYF. The CDR3 nucleotides read TGTGCCAGCAAGGCGCCGGACGGACTCTCTGGAAACACCATATATTTT.

The chain employs TRBV27 and TRBJ2-5; 7 nucleotides agree with TRBD1. CDR3 length: 14 residues. Germline CDR1 MNHEY, CDR2 SMNVEV (reference sequence). V shed 5 bases, J shed 6 bases, and the junction held 9 bases outside the gene matches. The CDR3 nucleotides read TGTGCCAGCAGTCCAACCCGACAGGGTAAGACCCAGTACTTC. Its translation is CASSPTRQGKTQYF.

The J gene is TRBJ1-5, the V gene TRBV1; whether TRBD1, the table's D call, matches the DNA was not checked. TRBV1 represents a pseudogene. This CDR3 contains 16 residues. CDR3 in amino acids: CTSSRGTGTFKRPQHF. The CDR3 nucleotides read TGCACCAGCAGCCGAGGGACAGGGACTTTTAAGCGGCCCCAGCATTTT.

V gene TRBV18 combines with J gene TRBJ1-3; tentatively, D is TRBD1 (5 bases). Looked up from germline, CDR1 is KGHSH and CDR2 is LQKENI. Trimming took 2 bases from V and 0 from J, leaving 14 bases between them. The CDR3 loop spans 17 amino acids. CDR3 loop: CASSPSVQAYSGNTIYF. In DNA form, the CDR3 reads TGTGCCAGCTCACCATCGGTACAGGCCTACTCTGGAAACACCATATATTTT.

The J gene is TRBJ2-2, the V gene TRBV28; 7 bases are a match to TRBD1. After removal of 6 bases from V and 10 bases from J, the junction contained 8 bases not matched to a gene. This CDR3 has 13 amino acids. CDR1 MDHEN and CDR2 SYDVKM come from the germline V gene. The CDR3 region has the DNA TGTGCCAGCAGGTGGGGACAGTCGGCGGAGCTGTTTTTT. This sequence encodes CASRWGQSAELFF. The whole variable domain, filled in from reference TRBV28 and TRBJ2-2, reads DVKVTQSSRYLVKRTGEKVFLECVQDMDHENMFWYRQDPGLGLRLIYFSYDVKMKEKGDIPEGYSVSREKKERFSLILESASTNQTSMYLCASRWGQSAELFFGEGSRLTVL.

This clone was detected a few times. The chain is built from TRBV19 and TRBJ1-5, with D tentatively TRBD1 (6 bases). V was clipped by 2 bases and J by 4 bases, with 18 bases between them. The CDR3 covers 17 residues. The germline V gene encodes CDR1 LNHDA and CDR2 SQIVND (reference sequence). In nucleotides, the CDR3 is TGTGCCAGTAGTATACAAACCAGTCGGGGGCGAAATCAGCCCCAGCATTTT. This codes for CASSIQTSRGRNQPQHF. Supplemented by reference TRBV19 and TRBJ1-5, the full variable domain reads DGGITQSPKYLFRKEGQNVTLSCEQNLNHDAMYWYRQDPGQGLRLIYYSQIVNDFQKGDIAEGYSVSREKKESFPLTVTSAQKNPTAFYLCASSIQTSRGRNQPQHFGDGTRLSIL.

V usage is TRBV10-3 and J usage is TRBJ2-5; 7 bases match TRBD1. J lost 4 bases, V lost 4 bases, and 3 bases had no gene match. In germline, CDR1 is ENHRY, CDR2 SYGVKD. The CDR3 contains 13 residues. Here the CDR3 reads CAISGAGGETQYF. The CDR3 coding sequence is TGTGCCATCAGTGGGGCAGGGGGAGAGACCCAGTACTTC.

The V gene is TRBV6-5, the J gene TRBJ1-2; no clear D gene. Looked up from germline, CDR1 is MNHEY and CDR2 is SVGAGI. This CDR3 is built from 13 residues. Trimming took 6 bases from V and 10 from J, leaving 18 bases between them. The CDR3, as DNA: TGTGCCAGCAGACGGGAACCGACCTCCCTCTACACCTTC. Protein sequence: CASRREPTSLYTF.

V usage is TRBV29-1 and J usage is TRBJ2-5, with D perhaps TRBD2 (6 bases). V was pared by 7 bases and J by 5 bases, with 14 bases between. This CDR3 spans 12 amino acids. CDR1 is SQVTM, CDR2 ANQGSEA, per germline. The CDR3 sequence is CSAEEGRETQYF. CDR3 bases: TGCAGCGCTGAGGAGGGGAGGGAGACCCAGTACTTC.